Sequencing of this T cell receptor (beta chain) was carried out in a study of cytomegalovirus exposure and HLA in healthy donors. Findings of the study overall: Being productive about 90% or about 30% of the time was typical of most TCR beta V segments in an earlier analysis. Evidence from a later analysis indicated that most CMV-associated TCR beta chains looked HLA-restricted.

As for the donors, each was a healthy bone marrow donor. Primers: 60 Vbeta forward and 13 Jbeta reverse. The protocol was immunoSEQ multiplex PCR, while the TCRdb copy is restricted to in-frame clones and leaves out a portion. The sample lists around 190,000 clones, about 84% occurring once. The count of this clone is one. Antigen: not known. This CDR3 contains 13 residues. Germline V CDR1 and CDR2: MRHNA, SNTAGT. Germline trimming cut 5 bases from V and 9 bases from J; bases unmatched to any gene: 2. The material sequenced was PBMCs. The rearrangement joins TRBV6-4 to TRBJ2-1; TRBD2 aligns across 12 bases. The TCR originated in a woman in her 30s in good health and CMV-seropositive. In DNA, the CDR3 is TGTGCCAGCAGTCCACTAGCGGGGGGTGAGCAGTTCTTC. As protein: CASSPLAGGEQFF.